This entry describes one T cell receptor beta chain. What it binds is unknown. V lost 4 bases to trimming and J lost 6 bases; unmatched junction nucleotides: 10. The CDR3 consists of 15 residues. CDR1 and CDR2 from the germline V gene are MDHEN and SYDVKM. Only in-frame clones appear in the TCRdb table, and some are missing; sequencing was by immunoSEQ multiplex PCR. Found here are around 2.3 million clones, approximately 94% of them singletons; the top ten hold around 0.13%. The data belong to a study of shared clonotypes between healthy human individuals. Study background: Donors had three CD4 naive, three CD4 memory, two CD8 naive and one CD8 memory plate apiece. Study findings and constraints: The study found lower generation probabilities in non-shared clonotypes than in those shared by all four donors.

This chain links TRBV28 with TRBJ1-1; 8 bases are shared with TRBD1. The clonotype originates from a young man in good health. Specimen: naive CD4+ T cells sorted from blood. Subset noted: CD45RA+ positively selected. The CDR3 nucleotides read TGTGCCAGCAGTTCGGGGACAGGTTGGGCCCCTGAAGCTTTCTTT. Protein sequence: CASSSGTGWAPEAFF.